Given below is one T cell receptor (beta chain) in context. Germline V gives CDR1 PRHDT, CDR2 FYEKMQ (reference sequence). The ends lost 6 bases at V and 1 base at J; junction bases unmatched: 3. The CDR3 loop spans 14 amino acids. This specimen comes from a study of blood T cell repertoires in COVID-19. Across the whole study: T cells, B-cell-depleted T cells, or PBMCs supplied cDNA or gDNA.

Profiled with immunoSEQ multiplex PCR; TCRdb holds only in-frame clones, not every one. Of some 180,000 clones in the sample, around 90% were seen once. The sequence came from a man between 50 and 59 years old with acute or convalescent COVID-19. The sample taken for sequencing was peripheral blood. The rearrangement joins TRBV13 to TRBJ1-2; 9 nucleotides align to TRBD1. CDR3: CASRATGGNYGYTF. In nucleotides, the CDR3 is TGTGCCAGCAGAGCGACAGGGGGTAACTATGGCTACACCTTC.